The 32 T cell receptor beta chains reported below all come from one sample, sequenced in a study of blood T cell repertoires in COVID-19. The protocol was immunoSEQ multiplex PCR, while the TCRdb copy is restricted to in-frame clones and leaves out a portion. The sample yields about 440,000 clones, roughly 88% seen once. The sample comprised PBMCs or T cells enriched from blood (not recorded which). These receptors were taken from a man between 18 and 35 years old who had recovered from COVID-19.

J is TRBJ1-3 and V is TRBV7-9; TRBD1 might be the D (6 bases). CDR3 length: 14 amino acids. The germline V gene encodes CDR1 SEHNR and CDR2 FQNEAQ (reference sequence). V was trimmed by 1 base and J by 8 bases, leaving 12 bases between them. The CDR3 loop is CASSLGVGGDTIYF. DNA of the CDR3: TGTGCCAGCAGCTTAGGCGTAGGGGGAGACACCATATATTTT.

The chain joins TRBV19 to TRBJ2-2; TRBD2 matches 12 bases. Germline CDR1 and CDR2: LNHDA and SQIVND (reference sequence). J was trimmed by 5 bases and V by 1 base; bases with no gene match: 2. This CDR3 is 16 amino acids long. CDR3 in DNA: TGTGCCAGTAGTATAGGACTAGCGGGAGTAACCGGGGAGCTGTTTTTT. Translating it yields CASSIGLAGVTGELFF.

The chain couples TRBV29-1 to TRBJ1-2, with TRBD1 identical over 9 bases. The trim removed 1 base at V and 4 bases at J, leaving 4 bases unmatched. CDR3 length equals 14 residues. From germline, CDR1 is SQVTM and CDR2 ANQGSEA. This CDR3 is CSVEGTGESYGYTF. The CDR3 DNA is TGCAGCGTTGAAGGGACAGGGGAGAGCTATGGCTACACCTTC.

The CDR3 DNA follows: TGCGCCAGCAGTCACCTCCTGATCGGGAGGGCGGCCAATGAGCAGTTCTTC. It yields the protein CASSHLLIGRAANEQFF. The chain employs TRBV23-1 and TRBJ2-1; 8 bases align to TRBD2. TRBV23-1 falls under the ORF class, with uncertain function. CDR3 length equals 17 residues. The V and J ends lost 3 bases and 6 bases, in that order; junction bases with no gene match: 13.

The rearrangement uses TRBV28 and TRBJ2-7, with unresolved D. Trimming pared 3 bases from V and 2 bases from J, leaving 11 bases between. The CDR3 runs to 14 residues. Germline CDR1 reads MDHEN; CDR2 reads SYDVKM. CDR3 protein: CASSLVLRAYEQYF. CDR3 DNA: TGTGCCAGCAGTTTGGTACTTCGAGCCTACGAGCAGTACTTC.

This chain joins TRBV28 and TRBJ2-5; D unclear. This CDR3 contains 14 residues. CDR1 is MDHEN and CDR2 is SYDVKM in the germline V gene. The V gene lost 3 bases and the J gene lost 2 bases, with 10 bases spanning the gap. CDR3 in amino acids: CASSFFTEQETQYF. Here the CDR3 DNA reads TGTGCCAGCAGTTTCTTTACGGAGCAAGAGACCCAGTACTTC. Filled out from reference TRBV28 and TRBJ2-5, the complete variable domain reads DVKVTQSSRYLVKRTGEKVFLECVQDMDHENMFWYRQDPGLGLRLIYFSYDVKMKEKGDIPEGYSVSREKKERFSLILESASTNQTSMYLCASSFFTEQETQYFGPGTRLLVL.

The V and J genes are TRBV6-2 or TRBV6-3 and TRBJ2-7; 7 bases fit TRBD2. Germline CDR1 is MNHEY and CDR2 is SVGEGT. Losses at the gene ends were 0 bases for V and 7 bases for J; bases not matched to a gene: 12. The CDR3 runs to 16 residues. The CDR3 bases are TGTGCCAGCAGTTACTCGAGCGGCGGGAGTACGGGTGAGCAGTACTTC. Translated: CASSYSSGGSTGEQYF.

The rearrangement uses TRBV5-8 and TRBJ2-1; 9 bases align to TRBD1. CDR3 size: 15 residues. V was clipped by 3 bases and J by 7 bases; unmatched bases: 8. Germline-derived CDR1 and CDR2 are SGHTS and YDEGEE. The CDR3 loop is CASSWGQGGGNEQFF. CDR3 in DNA: TGTGCCAGCAGCTGGGGACAGGGTGGGGGGAATGAGCAGTTCTTC.

This clone has only one observation. The gene calls are TRBV11-2 and TRBJ2-3; TRBD2 is a possible D gene (6 bases). The ends were cut back, 1 base at V and 0 bases at J, with 14 bases in the middle. This CDR3 contains 17 residues. CDR1 and CDR2 from the germline V gene are SGHAT and FQNNGV. The CDR3 region has the DNA TGTGCCAGCAGCTTAGTCAGCGGGCTTTCTAGCACAGATACGCAGTATTTT. This encodes CASSLVSGLSSTDTQYF. Looking up the rest from reference TRBV11-2 and TRBJ2-3 gives the full variable domain: EAGVAQSPRYKIIEKRQSVAFWCNPISGHATLYWYQQILGQGPKLLIQFQNNGVVDDSQLPKDRFSAERLKGVDSTLKIQPAKLEDSAVYLCASSLVSGLSSTDTQYFGPGTRLTVL.

The rearrangement links TRBV6-1 to TRBJ1-1; 7 nucleotides agree with TRBD1. The CDR3 totals 13 residues. Germline CDR1 MNHNS, CDR2 SASEGT. V was pared by 3 bases and J by 10 bases, with 8 bases of the junction left unmatched. CDR3 in amino acids: CASSERQGPGAFF. Written as DNA, the CDR3 is TGTGCCAGCAGTGAGAGACAGGGTCCGGGAGCTTTCTTT.

The rearrangement joins TRBV7-9 to TRBJ1-1; possible D gene TRBD1, 6 bases. V lost 5 bases and J lost 2, with 12 bases in between. Germline CDR1 reads SEHNR; CDR2 reads FQNEAQ (reference sequence). CDR3 length: 14 residues. The CDR3 is CASSNREVNTEAFF. CDR3 DNA: TGTGCCAGCAGCAACAGGGAAGTCAACACTGAAGCTTTCTTT.

This rearrangement joins TRBV6-5 to TRBJ2-6; 8 bases fit TRBD1. Germline values: CDR1 MNHEY, CDR2 SVGAGI. The J segment lost 3 bases and the V segment lost 6 bases, leaving 4 bases of the junction unmatched. The CDR3 extends over 15 amino acids. CDR3 DNA sequence: TGTGCCAGCAGCAACAGGGGGAGTGGGGCCAACGTCCTGACTTTC. This codes for CASSNRGSGANVLTF.

CDR3 amino acids: CASSLDRGRGDTQYF. CDR3 coding DNA: TGTGCCAGCAGCCTGGACAGGGGAAGGGGAGATACGCAGTATTTT. The genes are TRBV5-5 and TRBJ2-3; 9 bases are a match to TRBD1. CDR3 length: 15 residues. After removal of 4 bases from V and 5 bases from J, the junction contained 8 bases not matched to a gene. The germline V gene has CDR1 SGHKS and CDR2 YYEKEE (reference sequence).

The CDR3 sequence: CASSSTSGRTSYNEQFF. CDR3 DNA sequence: TGTGCCAGCAGCTCGACTAGCGGGAGGACGTCCTACAATGAGCAGTTCTTC. The V gene is TRBV7-9, the J gene TRBJ2-1; the match to TRBD2 covers 13 bases. CDR3 size: 17 residues. The J segment lost 1 base and the V segment lost 4 bases, leaving 4 bases of the junction unmatched. The germline gives CDR1 SEHNR, CDR2 FQNEAQ (reference sequence).

This sequence joins TRBV20-1 and TRBJ2-7; D not resolved. Germline V CDR1 and CDR2: DFQATT, SNEGSKA (reference sequence). V lost 3 bases, J lost 3 bases, and 18 bases lay in between. CDR3 size: 15 residues. The CDR3 protein is CSASSKQRHYYEQYF. DNA for the CDR3: TGCAGTGCTAGTTCGAAGCAGAGGCACTACTACGAGCAGTACTTC.

The chain joins TRBV11-2 to TRBJ1-2; possibly TRBD1 for D (5 bases). V lost 1 base and J lost 0, with 12 bases in between. This CDR3 has 16 residues. CDR1 and CDR2 (germline): SGHAT, FQNNGV. The CDR3 is CASSLGSPGTNYGYTF. The CDR3 region has the DNA TGTGCCAGCAGCTTAGGGTCGCCAGGGACTAACTATGGCTACACCTTC.

The V gene is TRBV2, the J gene TRBJ1-5, with no clear D. The V and J ends lost 4 bases and 2 bases respectively, with 12 bases between them. The CDR3 consists of 15 residues. Per the germline V gene, CDR1 is SNHLY and CDR2 is FYNNEI. CDR3: CASSGNTRGNQPQHF. The CDR3 coding sequence is TGTGCCAGCAGTGGGAACACGCGGGGCAATCAGCCCCAGCATTTT.

The J gene is TRBJ1-2, the V gene TRBV28; 7 positions match TRBD1. Germline V lookup: CDR1 MDHEN, CDR2 SYDVKM. Losses at the gene ends were 9 bases for V and 5 bases for J; bases not matched to a gene: 15. The CDR3 loop spans 15 amino acids. The CDR3 nucleotides are TGTGCCAGTCGGGGGGGGAAGACAGGGACATATGGCTACACCTTC. Its protein product is CASRGGKTGTYGYTF.

The V gene is TRBV5-4, the J gene TRBJ1-4; D is unresolved. V lost 4 bases and J 4 bases, leaving 11 bases between the germline ends. CDR1 and CDR2 from the germline V gene are SGHNT and YYREEE (reference sequence). This CDR3 comprises 14 residues. This chain's CDR3 is CASSEAGNNEKLFF. CDR3 bases: TGTGCCAGCAGCGAGGCCGGGAATAATGAAAAACTGTTTTTT.

The V call is TRBV5-1, the J call TRBJ2-5, with D maybe TRBD1 (5 bases). V shed 4 bases and J shed 1 base, with 14 bases lying between them. Germline values: CDR1 SGHRS, CDR2 YFSETQ. This CDR3 comprises 15 residues. The CDR3 sequence: CASSPGWGSQETQYF. Here the CDR3 DNA reads TGCGCCAGCAGCCCCGGATGGGGCTCCCAAGAGACCCAGTACTTC.

The V and J genes are TRBV29-1 and TRBJ1-5; D ambiguous. Per germline, CDR1 SQVTM and CDR2 ANQGSEA. V was trimmed by 5 bases and J by 4 bases, leaving 9 bases between them. This CDR3 contains 12 residues. This CDR3 reads CSVQGANQPQHF. The CDR3 coding sequence is TGCAGCGTTCAAGGAGCTAATCAGCCCCAGCATTTT.

This chain joins TRBV12-3 or TRBV12-4 and TRBJ1-2; no definite D call. CDR3 length equals 12 residues. V was clipped by 8 bases and J by 2 bases, with 9 bases between them. The CDR3 spells CASGQNNYGYTF. Written as DNA, the CDR3 is TGTGCCAGCGGTCAGAACAACTATGGCTACACCTTC.

The table lists this clone with a count of one. The CDR3 sequence: CASREDRSNTEAFF. CDR3 sequence (DNA): TGTGCCAGCAGGGAGGACAGGAGCAACACTGAAGCTTTCTTT. The chain joins TRBV28 to TRBJ1-1; 7 nucleotides align to TRBD1. Germline V lookup: CDR1 MDHEN, CDR2 SYDVKM. CDR3 length: 14 amino acids. V was pared by 6 bases and J by 2 bases, with 6 bases of the junction left unmatched.

The rearrangement uses TRBV4-1 and TRBJ2-7; possibly TRBD1 for D (6 bases). Germline loops: CDR1 MGHRA, CDR2 YSYEKL. Trimming pared 1 base from V and 2 bases from J, leaving 12 bases between. This CDR3 comprises 15 residues. The CDR3: CASSQGQALTYEQYF. Here the CDR3 DNA reads TGCGCCAGCAGCCAAGGACAGGCCTTGACCTACGAGCAGTACTTC.

This clone was seen only once. The chain links TRBV20-1 to TRBJ1-5; D perhaps matches TRBD1 (6 bases). Germline CDR1 reads DFQATT; CDR2 reads SNEGSKA (reference sequence). Trimming removed 3 bases at V and 6 bases at J, with 15 bases between. The CDR3 covers 14 residues. The CDR3 sequence is CSASGGGPSQPQHF. The CDR3 DNA reads as TGCAGTGCTAGTGGGGGGGGGCCCAGTCAGCCCCAGCATTTT.

This chain uses TRBV3-1 (or the pseudogene TRBV3-2) with TRBJ1-1; D not resolved. Germline V lookup: CDR1 LGHDT, CDR2 YNNKEL (reference sequence). The CDR3 contains 14 residues. The V gene lost 1 base and the J gene lost 1 base, with 7 bases spanning the gap. The CDR3 DNA is TGTGCCAGCAGCCAAGGGACTGCGAACACTGAAGCTTTCTTT. This encodes CASSQGTANTEAFF.

The chain has TRBV27 and TRBJ2-1, with a possible D match to TRBD1 (6 bases). CDR1 and CDR2 from the germline V gene are MNHEY and SMNVEV (reference sequence). With 6 bases removed from V and 6 bases from J, the gap between germline ends came to 12 bases. The CDR3 is made up of 13 amino acids. The DNA of the CDR3 is TGTGCCAGCAGGACCGGGACACGCAATGAGCAGTTCTTC. This translates into CASRTGTRNEQFF.

This clone came up once. The chain employs TRBV3-1 (or the pseudogene TRBV3-2) and TRBJ2-7, with 7 bases that match TRBD2. Germline loops: CDR1 LGHDT, CDR2 YNNKEL (reference sequence). V dropped 3 bases and J dropped 2; count of bases not matched to a gene: 7. The CDR3 is made up of 15 amino acids. The DNA of the CDR3 is TGTGCCAGCAGCCAGGTTAGCGGGCTAACCTACGAGCAGTACTTC. Translating it yields CASSQVSGLTYEQYF.

The chain couples TRBV2 to TRBJ1-1; possibly TRBD1 for D (5 bases). The CDR3 is 12 amino acids. V lost 6 bases and J lost 7, with 12 bases in between. Germline V lookup: CDR1 SNHLY, CDR2 FYNNEI. DNA for the CDR3: TGTGCCAGCAGAGCCGACAGCCATGAAGCTTTCTTT. Amino acid sequence: CASRADSHEAFF.

J is TRBJ1-2 and V is TRBV4-1, with D possibly TRBD1 on 6 matching bases. The germline V gene has CDR1 MGHRA and CDR2 YSYEKL. This CDR3 spans 15 amino acids. V was clipped by 3 bases and J by 1 base, with 12 bases between them. The CDR3 bases are TGCGCCAGCAGCCAGACGACAGGAGGTAACTATGGCTACACCTTC. Translated, it gives CASSQTTGGNYGYTF.

This chain uses TRBV15 with TRBJ2-2; perhaps TRBD2 as D (6 bases). The CDR3 is made up of 15 amino acids. The V gene's germline CDR1 is LNHNV and CDR2 YYDKDF (reference sequence). Trimming removed 0 bases at V and 3 bases at J, with 8 bases between. CDR3 protein: CATSRDTSHTGELFF. In DNA, the CDR3 is TGTGCCACCAGCAGAGATACTAGCCACACCGGGGAGCTGTTTTTT.

This chain links TRBV10-3 with TRBJ2-1; weak D call: TRBD2 (6 bases). CDR3 size: 12 residues. Per the germline V gene, CDR1 is ENHRY and CDR2 is SYGVKD. Trimming took off 11 bases at V and 7 bases at J, with 15 bases between the two ends. The DNA of the CDR3 is TGTGCCTTTCCACCGGGAGTAAATGAGCAGTTCTTC. It specifies CAFPPGVNEQFF.